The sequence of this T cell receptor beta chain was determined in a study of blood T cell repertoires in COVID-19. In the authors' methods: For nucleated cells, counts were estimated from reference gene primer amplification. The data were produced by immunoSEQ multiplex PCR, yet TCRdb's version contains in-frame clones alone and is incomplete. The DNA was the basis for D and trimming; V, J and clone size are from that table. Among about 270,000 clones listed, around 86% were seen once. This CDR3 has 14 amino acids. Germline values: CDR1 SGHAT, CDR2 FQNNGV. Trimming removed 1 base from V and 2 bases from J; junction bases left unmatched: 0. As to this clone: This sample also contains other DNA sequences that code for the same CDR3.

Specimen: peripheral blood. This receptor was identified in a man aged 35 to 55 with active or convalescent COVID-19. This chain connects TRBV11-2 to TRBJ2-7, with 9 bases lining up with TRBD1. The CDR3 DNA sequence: TGTGCCAGCAGCTTAGGGACAGGGGCCTACGAGCAGTACTTC. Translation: CASSLGTGAYEQYF.